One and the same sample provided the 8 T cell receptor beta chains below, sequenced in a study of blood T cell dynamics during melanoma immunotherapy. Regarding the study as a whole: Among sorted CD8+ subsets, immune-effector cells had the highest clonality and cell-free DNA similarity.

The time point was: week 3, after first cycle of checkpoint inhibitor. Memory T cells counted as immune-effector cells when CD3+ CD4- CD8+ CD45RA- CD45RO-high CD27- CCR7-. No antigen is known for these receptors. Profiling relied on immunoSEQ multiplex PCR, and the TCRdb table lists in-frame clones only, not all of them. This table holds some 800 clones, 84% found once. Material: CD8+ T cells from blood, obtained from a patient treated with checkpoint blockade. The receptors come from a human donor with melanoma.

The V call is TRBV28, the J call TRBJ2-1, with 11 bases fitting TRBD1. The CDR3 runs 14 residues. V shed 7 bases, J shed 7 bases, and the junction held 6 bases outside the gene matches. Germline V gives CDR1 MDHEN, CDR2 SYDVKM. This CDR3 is CASTRTGGSNEQFF. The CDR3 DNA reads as TGTGCCAGCACGAGGACAGGGGGCTCGAATGAGCAGTTCTTC.

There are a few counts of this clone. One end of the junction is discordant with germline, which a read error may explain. This CDR3 is CASTQWPGQGRNKPQHF. CDR3 DNA sequence: TGTGCCAGCACCCAATGGCCAGGACAGGGACGCAATAAGCCCCAGCATTTT. The chain links TRBV28 to TRBJ1-5; 8 bases line up with TRBD1. The CDR3 consists of 17 residues. Germline CDR1 and CDR2: MDHEN and SYDVKM. Together with reference TRBV28 and TRBJ1-5, the CDR3 gives the full variable domain: DVKVTQSSRYLVKRTGEKVFLECVQDMDHENMFWYRQDPGLGLRLIYFSYDVKMKEKGDIPEGYSVSREKKERFSLILESASTNQTSMYLCASTQWPGQGRNKPQHFGDGTRLSIL.

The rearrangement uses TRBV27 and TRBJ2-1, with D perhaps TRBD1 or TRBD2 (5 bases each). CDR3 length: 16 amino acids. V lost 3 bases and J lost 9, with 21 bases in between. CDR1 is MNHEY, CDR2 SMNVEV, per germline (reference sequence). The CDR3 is CASSLRRVVGAGEQFF. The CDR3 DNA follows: TGTGCCAGCAGTTTGCGGCGAGTGGTAGGGGCGGGTGAGCAGTTCTTC.

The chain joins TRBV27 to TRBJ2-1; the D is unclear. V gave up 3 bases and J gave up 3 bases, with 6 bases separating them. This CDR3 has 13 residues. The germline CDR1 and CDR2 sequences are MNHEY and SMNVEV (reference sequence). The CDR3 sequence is CASSLGYYNEQFF. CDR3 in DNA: TGTGCCAGCAGTTTGGGATACTACAATGAGCAGTTCTTC.

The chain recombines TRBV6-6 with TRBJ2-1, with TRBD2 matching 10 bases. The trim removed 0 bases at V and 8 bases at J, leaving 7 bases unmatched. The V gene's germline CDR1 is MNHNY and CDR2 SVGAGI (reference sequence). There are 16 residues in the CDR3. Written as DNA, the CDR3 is TGTGCCAGCAGTTACTCGAAAGCGGGAGGGTTGGATGAGCAGTTCTTC. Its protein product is CASSYSKAGGLDEQFF.

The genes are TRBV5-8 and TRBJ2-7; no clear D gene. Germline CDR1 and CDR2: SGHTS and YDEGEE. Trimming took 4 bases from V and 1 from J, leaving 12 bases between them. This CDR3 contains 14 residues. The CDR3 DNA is TGTGCCAGCAGCCTGAATGACTGGTCCTACGAGCAGTACTTC. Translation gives CASSLNDWSYEQYF. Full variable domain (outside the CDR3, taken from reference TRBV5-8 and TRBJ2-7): EAGVTQSPTHLIKTRGQQATLRCSPISGHTSVYWYQQALGLGLQFLLWYDEGEERNRGNFPPRFSGRQFPNYSSELNVNALELEDSALYLCASSLNDWSYEQYFGPGTRLTVT.

In DNA form, the CDR3 reads TGTGCCACCGACTGGAGTTATAGCAATCAGCCCCAGCATTTT. The encoded protein is CATDWSYSNQPQHF. The chain carries TRBV28 and TRBJ1-5; D remains unclear. The V end was cut by 10 bases, the J end by 0 bases, with 13 bases between. The germline V gene has CDR1 MDHEN and CDR2 SYDVKM. CDR3 length: 14 residues.

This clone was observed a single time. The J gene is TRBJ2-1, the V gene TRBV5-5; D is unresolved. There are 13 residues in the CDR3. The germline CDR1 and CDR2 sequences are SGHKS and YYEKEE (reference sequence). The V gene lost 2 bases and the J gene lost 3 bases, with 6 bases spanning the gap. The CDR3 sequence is CASSFDVYNEQFF. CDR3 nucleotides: TGTGCCAGCAGCTTTGACGTCTACAATGAGCAGTTCTTC.